The next 3 T cell receptor beta chains were all read from a single sample in a study of blood T cells in healthy people across ages. The second PCR ran about 6 to 11 cycles with a sample-barcoded 5' primer and J-beta primers. One entry per CDR3 protein, called by TCRdb with MiXCR from the 5' RACE reads. Of about 1,400,000 distinct CDR3 sequences in the sample, 59% were seen once. The sequenced material came from blood. These receptors originate from a man younger than 35 in good health.

The chain carries TRBV15 and TRBJ2-5; D is unresolved. CDR3 length: 12 amino acids. Germline V gene lookup returns CDR1 LNHNV and CDR2 YYDKDF (reference sequence). Trimming left V 1 base short and J 5 bases short, with 5 bases between. Here the CDR3 reads CATSRGRETQYF. In DNA, the CDR3 is TGTGCCACCAGCAGAGGCCGTGAGACCCAGTACTTC.

The chain is built from TRBV6-1 and TRBJ1-6; D gene unclear. CDR1 is MNHNS and CDR2 is SASEGT in the germline V gene. This CDR3 contains 18 residues. The V end was cut by 7 bases, the J end by 11 bases, with 30 bases between. The DNA of the CDR3 is TGTGCCAGCACCAATTTAGGCTTCGGAGCTAATCCTAGGGCACCCCTCCACTTT. Translation: CASTNLGFGANPRAPLHF.

This clonotype appeared a few times. V is TRBV13 and J is TRBJ2-7; D unresolved. Germline CDR1 and CDR2: PRHDT and FYEKMQ (reference sequence). This CDR3 is built from 14 residues. Deletions cut 5 bases from V and 0 bases from J, with 11 bases between. The CDR3 loop reads CASSVALSSYEQYF. CDR3 in DNA: TGTGCCAGCAGCGTGGCTCTGAGCTCCTACGAGCAGTACTTC.